These 31 T cell receptor beta chains came from one sample sequenced in a study of spatial heterogeneity in lung cancer (dated by TCRdb to 2018 to 2020). This specimen's time point label, interpreted: sample taken at primary tumor resection. The library was built by means of 5' RACE. Sequencing was performed on a NextSeq 500. TCRdb reprocessed the public reads (quality trimming at Q25 with fastp, clone calling with MiXCR) and kept in-frame beta chains. One record per CDR3 amino acid sequence lists the most common genes and DNA. Recorded for this sample are just over 75,000 distinct CDR3 sequences; 7.5% to 9.5% of them occurred a single time. The top ten clones comprise approximately 6.3% of the sample. The sample in question was PBMCs, obtained at surgery. Source of these receptors: a male donor with early-stage non-small cell lung cancer.

This clonotype was picked up many times. V gene TRBV29-1 combines with J gene TRBJ2-2; no clear D. Germline loops: CDR1 SQVTM, CDR2 ANQGSEA. The CDR3 length is 11 residues. Trimming removed 1 base at V and 7 bases at J, with 4 bases between. The CDR3 coding sequence is TGCAGCGTTGAAGTGGTCGGGGAGCTGTTTTTT. It is translated as CSVEVVGELFF.

The chain recombines TRBV5-4 with TRBJ2-3; 11 bases match TRBD2. Trimming removed 4 bases from V and 5 bases from J; junction bases left unmatched: 9. The CDR3 length is 16 residues. Germline V gives CDR1 SGHNT, CDR2 YYREEE (reference sequence). The CDR3 sequence: CASSLGGTSGRDTQYF. DNA for the CDR3: TGTGCCAGCAGCCTCGGCGGAACTAGCGGGAGAGATACGCAGTATTTT.

This chain connects TRBV7-7 to TRBJ2-3; TRBD2 aligns across 8 bases. With V trimmed by 5 bases and J by 2 bases, 9 bases remained unmatched. Germline lookup yields CDR1 SSHAT and CDR2 FNYEAQ (reference sequence). The CDR3 runs to 16 residues. The DNA of the CDR3 is TGTGCCAGCAGCCCCCAACTAGCGGCCACCACAGATACGCAGTATTTT. Protein sequence: CASSPQLAATTDTQYF.

This clonotype was observed at least ten times. The gene calls are TRBV29-1 and TRBJ2-7; D uncertain. The CDR3 has 14 amino acids. Germline CDR1 reads SQVTM; CDR2 reads ANQGSEA. Trimming took 4 bases from V and 2 from J, leaving 15 bases between them. In DNA, the CDR3 is TGCAGCGTTGGATTCGACCGAGTGCCCTACGAGCAGTACTTC. It is translated as CSVGFDRVPYEQYF.

This clonotype was seen only a few times. This chain links TRBV12-3 or TRBV12-4 with TRBJ1-4; TRBD1 agrees at 7 bases. The CDR3 totals 13 residues. Losses at the gene ends were 8 bases for V and 5 bases for J; bases not matched to a gene: 5. In nucleotides, the CDR3 is TGTGCCAGCCTGAGACAGGGCAATGAAAAACTGTTTTTT. Residues: CASLRQGNEKLFF.

This clonotype was counted many times. The CDR3 bases are TGTGCCAGCAGCTTGGACATCGGGAATTCACCCCTCCACTTT. Translation gives CASSLDIGNSPLHF. The rearrangement uses TRBV7-3 and TRBJ1-6, with D possibly being TRBD1 (5 bases). The CDR3 extends over 14 amino acids. Deletions cut 3 bases from V and 7 bases from J, with 10 bases between. Germline V gene sequence: CDR1 SGHTA, CDR2 FQGTGA.

This clonotype was observed at least ten times. The chain is built from TRBV7-8 and TRBJ2-1; TRBD2 aligns across 9 bases. Trimming removed 3 bases from V and 0 bases from J; junction bases left unmatched: 9. This CDR3 has 18 residues. CDR1 SGHVS and CDR2 FQNEAQ come from the germline V gene. The CDR3 loop reads CASSLEGSGRSSYNEQFF. Written as DNA, the CDR3 is TGTGCCAGCAGCTTGGAGGGGAGCGGGAGGAGCTCCTACAATGAGCAGTTCTTC.

This clonotype came up many times. The chain carries TRBV7-2 and TRBJ2-4; D might be TRBD1 or TRBD2, each matching 6 bases. Germline CDR1 reads SGHTA; CDR2 reads FQGNSA. V was shortened by 5 bases and J by 1 base, with 9 bases between the two germline ends. The CDR3 covers 14 residues. In DNA form, the CDR3 reads TGTGCCAGCAGCGGAGGGGGTGCCAAAAACATTCAGTACTTC. Translating it yields CASSGGGAKNIQYF.

The chain is built from TRBV6-2 or TRBV6-3 and TRBJ2-1; TRBD2 aligns across 7 bases. J gave up 6 bases and V 0 bases, and 17 bases lay outside the gene matches. CDR1 is MNHEY and CDR2 is SVGEGT in the germline V gene. The CDR3 runs to 19 residues. CDR3: CASSYSILSGGSPFNEQFF. The DNA of the CDR3 is TGTGCCAGCAGTTACTCGATCCTGTCTGGCGGGAGCCCATTCAATGAGCAGTTCTTC.

At least ten counts were recorded for this clonotype. The chain has TRBV20-1 and TRBJ1-1; unclear D gene. The CDR3 is 12 amino acids. The V gene lost 2 bases and the J gene lost 3 bases, with 7 bases spanning the gap. Germline-derived CDR1 and CDR2 are DFQATT and SNEGSKA (reference sequence). CDR3 sequence: CSARLWDTEAFF. The CDR3 nucleotides are TGCAGTGCTAGATTATGGGACACTGAAGCTTTCTTT.

This sequence joins TRBV6-1 and TRBJ1-5; D unclear. CDR3 length equals 14 residues. The V and J ends lost 0 bases and 2 bases respectively, with 5 bases between them. Looked up from germline, CDR1 is MNHNS and CDR2 is SASEGT. This chain's CDR3 is CASSEAGGNQPQHF. In DNA, the CDR3 is TGTGCCAGCAGTGAAGCCGGCGGCAATCAGCCCCAGCATTTT.

This clonotype was observed a few times. The chain has TRBV20-1 and TRBJ2-1; 11 positions agree with TRBD1. Germline CDR1 DFQATT, CDR2 SNEGSKA (reference sequence). Trimming took 2 bases from V and 6 from J; bases not matched to a gene: 3. This CDR3 has 14 residues. CDR3 sequence reads: CSARLDRGLNEQFF. CDR3 nucleotide sequence: TGCAGTGCTAGACTGGACAGGGGGCTCAATGAGCAGTTCTTC.

This clonotype came up many times. This chain uses TRBV29-1 with TRBJ2-7; D gene ambiguous. The CDR3 is 12 residues long. Germline lookup yields CDR1 SQVTM and CDR2 ANQGSEA. V was clipped by 3 bases and J by 2 bases, with 8 bases between them. The CDR3 nucleotides are TGCAGCGTTGAGGACGGAACCTACGAGCAGTACTTC. It is translated as CSVEDGTYEQYF.

The V call is TRBV18, the J call TRBJ2-1; 7 bases map to TRBD2. This CDR3 spans 14 amino acids. V was clipped by 6 bases and J by 4 bases; unmatched bases: 6. Per the germline V gene, CDR1 is KGHSH and CDR2 is LQKENI. The CDR3 loop is CASSSGTTYNEQFF. CDR3 nucleotides: TGTGCCAGCTCCTCCGGGACTACTTACAATGAGCAGTTCTTC.

This clonotype has ten or more counts. The V and J genes are TRBV7-2 and TRBJ1-1; the match to TRBD1 covers 7 bases. With V trimmed by 5 bases and J by 8 bases, 8 bases remained unmatched. CDR3 size: 13 residues. The germline CDR1 and CDR2 sequences are SGHTA and FQGNSA. CDR3 loop: CASSRDRAKEAFF. CDR3 coding DNA: TGTGCCAGCAGCAGAGACAGGGCCAAGGAAGCTTTCTTT.

The chain uses TRBV10-3 and TRBJ2-3; tentatively, D is TRBD2 (6 bases). In germline, CDR1 is ENHRY, CDR2 SYGVKD. The V end lost 7 bases, the J end lost 1 base, and 18 bases lay between the germline ends. The CDR3 is 16 residues long. CDR3 sequence: CAITNGGLQGTDTQYF. CDR3 DNA sequence: TGTGCCATCACCAACGGAGGGCTCCAAGGCACAGATACGCAGTATTTT.

The chain recombines TRBV29-1 with TRBJ2-1; 9 positions agree with TRBD2. With V trimmed by 4 bases and J by 8 bases, 9 bases remained unmatched. The CDR3 has 14 residues. CDR1 is SQVTM, CDR2 ANQGSEA, per germline. The CDR3 DNA is TGCAGCGTTGTGGCGGGAGGGCACGTCGATGAGCAGTTCTTC. Its protein product is CSVVAGGHVDEQFF.

Many counts were recorded for this clonotype. The chain recombines TRBV3-1 with TRBJ2-3; tentatively, D is TRBD2 (6 bases). Deletions cut 4 bases from V and 6 bases from J, with 23 bases between. Germline assignment: CDR1 LGHDT and CDR2 YNNKEL (reference sequence). The CDR3 consists of 17 residues. CDR3 amino acids: CASSPPLVLGEEDTQYF. The DNA of the CDR3 is TGTGCCAGCAGCCCCCCCTTAGTTTTAGGGGAGGAGGATACGCAGTATTTT.

In this sample, this clonotype turned up many times. The rearrangement joins TRBV7-2 to TRBJ2-1, with D possibly being TRBD1 or TRBD2 (5 bases each). The CDR3 consists of 13 residues. Germline V gene data show CDR1 as SGHTA and CDR2 as FQGNSA. The V end was cut by 4 bases, the J end by 6 bases, with 10 bases between. For the CDR3, the DNA is TGTGCCAGCAGCTCGGGACCCGCCAATGAGCAGTTCTTC. Translation: CASSSGPANEQFF.

This clonotype has a handful of counts. The chain recombines TRBV7-3 with TRBJ2-7; unclear D gene. V was trimmed by 7 bases and J by 4 bases, leaving 14 bases between them. The germline V gene encodes CDR1 SGHTA and CDR2 FQGTGA. The CDR3 has 13 residues. CDR3 nucleotide sequence: TGTGCCAGCACCGCGAGCTACAGTTACGAGCAGTACTTC. Its translation: CASTASYSYEQYF.

This clonotype occurred a few times. The gene calls are TRBV5-1 and TRBJ1-5; D unclear. Trimming left V 0 bases short and J 2 bases short, with 9 bases between. The CDR3 sequence is 15 residues long. Germline V gene sequence: CDR1 SGHRS, CDR2 YFSETQ. In DNA form, the CDR3 reads TGCGCCAGCAGCTTGGAAGGTTTTGGCAATCAGCCCCAGCATTTT. It translates to CASSLEGFGNQPQHF. Using reference TRBV5-1 and TRBJ1-5 for the parts outside the CDR3, the full variable domain is KAGVTQTPRYLIKTRGQQVTLSCSPISGHRSVSWYQQTPGQGLQFLFEYFSETQRNKGNFPGRFSGRQFSNSRSEMNVSTLELGDSALYLCASSLEGFGNQPQHFGDGTRLSIL.

This sequence joins TRBV11-2 and TRBJ2-1; no firm D call. The CDR3 loop spans 12 amino acids. Trimming stripped 2 bases from V and 8 bases from J, with 7 bases between. Germline CDR1 reads SGHAT; CDR2 reads FQNNGV. CDR3 in amino acids: CASSLWSDEQFF. In DNA, the CDR3 is TGTGCCAGCAGCTTATGGAGCGATGAGCAGTTCTTC.

This clonotype appeared many times. The chain recombines TRBV27 with TRBJ2-1; unclear D gene. V shed 5 bases and J shed 7 bases, with 15 bases lying between them. Germline V gene lookup returns CDR1 MNHEY and CDR2 SMNVEV (reference sequence). The CDR3 totals 14 residues. The CDR3 DNA is TGTGCCAGCAGTGGGCAGAACACGCGTAATGAGCAGTTCTTC. It specifies CASSGQNTRNEQFF.

This clonotype was observed many times. V and J are TRBV5-1 and TRBJ2-7; D remains unclear. Germline loops: CDR1 SGHRS, CDR2 YFSETQ. This CDR3 has 13 amino acids. With 0 bases removed from V and 5 bases from J, the gap between germline ends came to 9 bases. The CDR3 bases are TGCGCCAGCAGCTTGGATCGGGCCCACGAGCAGTACTTC. The encoded protein is CASSLDRAHEQYF.

There are many counts of this clonotype. The chain recombines TRBV18 with TRBJ1-1; D perhaps matches TRBD1 (5 bases). V lost 6 bases, J lost 3 bases, and 14 bases lay in between. Germline loops: CDR1 KGHSH, CDR2 LQKENI. The CDR3 is 14 residues long. CDR3 nucleotides: TGTGCCAGCTCGTCTCAAACAGGATACACTGAAGCTTTCTTT. Protein sequence: CASSSQTGYTEAFF.

This clonotype was detected ten times or more. V usage is TRBV5-1 and J usage is TRBJ2-3; D is perhaps TRBD1 (7 bases). Germline V gene data show CDR1 as SGHRS and CDR2 as YFSETQ. The CDR3 extends over 14 amino acids. The ends were cut back, 4 bases at V and 6 bases at J, with 15 bases in the middle. The CDR3 sequence is CASSRQGGVDTQYF. Written as DNA, the CDR3 is TGCGCCAGCAGCCGCCAGGGGGGTGTGGATACGCAGTATTTT.

This clonotype was detected ten times or more. The chain links TRBV5-1 to TRBJ2-7; D unresolved. CDR1 and CDR2 (germline): SGHRS, YFSETQ. The CDR3 has 12 residues. Between the trimmed V and J ends, which lost 0 bases and 5 bases, there was a span of 6 bases. The CDR3 nucleotides are TGCGCCAGCAGCTTGGACGGGCACGAGCAGTACTTC. Amino acids: CASSLDGHEQYF.

The DNA of the CDR3 is TGTGCCAGCAAGGGGTATACCGGGACAGGGGGCTACGAGCAGTACTTC. Its protein product is CASKGYTGTGGYEQYF. The V and J genes are TRBV28 and TRBJ2-7, with 11 bases matching TRBD1. CDR3 length equals 16 residues. Per the germline V gene, CDR1 is MDHEN and CDR2 is SYDVKM. V gave up 7 bases and J gave up 3 bases; unmatched junction bases: 11. The full variable domain, its missing parts supplied by reference TRBV28 and TRBJ2-7, is DVKVTQSSRYLVKRTGEKVFLECVQDMDHENMFWYRQDPGLGLRLIYFSYDVKMKEKGDIPEGYSVSREKKERFSLILESASTNQTSMYLCASKGYTGTGGYEQYFGPGTRLTVT.

This clonotype was seen ten or more times. The chain carries TRBV20-1 and TRBJ2-7, with TRBD2 matching over 8 bases. The CDR3 extends over 14 amino acids. CDR1 DFQATT and CDR2 SNEGSKA come from the germline V gene (reference sequence). J was trimmed by 6 bases and V by 0 bases; bases with no gene match: 7. In nucleotides, the CDR3 is TGCAGTGCTAGAGATAGGTCTAGCGGGCGCGAGCAGTACTTC. Residues: CSARDRSSGREQYF.

The V call is TRBV2, the J call TRBJ2-7, with 11 bases identical to TRBD2. The CDR3 is made up of 19 amino acids. The J segment lost 2 bases and the V segment lost 4 bases, leaving 16 bases of the junction unmatched. Germline CDR1 and CDR2: SNHLY and FYNNEI. This chain's CDR3 is CASSVPPGLAAYGAYEQYF. CDR3 DNA sequence: TGTGCCAGCAGTGTCCCTCCGGGACTAGCGGCCTATGGGGCCTACGAGCAGTACTTC. The whole variable domain, remainder taken from reference TRBV2 and TRBJ2-7, is EPEVTQTPSHQVTQMGQEVILRCVPISNHLYFYWYRQILGQKVEFLVSFYNNEISEKSEIFDDQFSVERPDGSNFTLKIRSTKLEDSAMYFCASSVPPGLAAYGAYEQYFGPGTRLTVT.

The V call is TRBV12-3 or TRBV12-4, the J call TRBJ2-2; no clear D gene. Trimming shortened V by 5 bases and J by 5 bases, and 9 bases separated the two germline ends. The CDR3 spans 13 residues. CDR3 DNA sequence: TGTGCCAGCAGTCTCATAGAAACCGGGGAGCTGTTTTTT. As protein: CASSLIETGELFF.